This T cell receptor beta chain was documented in a study of blood T cells in healthy people across ages. With a J-beta primer mix and a sample-barcoded 5' primer, a second PCR ran roughly 6 to 11 cycles. TCRdb independently ran MiXCR on the 5' RACE reads; one entry per CDR3 protein. The sample includes about a million distinct CDR3 sequences, roughly two fifths of them seen just once. V was shortened by 0 bases and J by 1 base, with 7 bases between the two germline ends. Germline-derived CDR1 and CDR2 are SGHRS and YFSETQ. The CDR3 has 15 amino acids. The chain employs TRBV5-1 and TRBJ2-2; no firm D call. The receptor was isolated from a man younger than 30 in good health. Sequencing was carried out using blood. This chain's CDR3 is CASSLGRENTGELFF. The CDR3 region has the DNA TGCGCCAGCAGCTTGGGACGAGAGAACACCGGGGAGCTGTTTTTT.